The 2 T cell receptor beta chains given below trace back to one sample, sequenced in a study of T cell responses to AZD1222 COVID-19 vaccine. Clones were sequenced by immunoSEQ multiplex PCR, and TCRdb holds only the in-frame ones, with some missing. The repertoire consists of 85,000 to 110,000 clones, with roughly 87% occurring once and the leading ten covering 4% to 5.5%. This specimen was peripheral blood, taken on day 0 of AZD1222 vaccination. Every receptor here comes from an adult in good health.

The chain uses TRBV15 and TRBJ2-3; D may be TRBD2 (5 bases). Trimming removed 5 bases at V and 1 base at J, with 16 bases between. The CDR3 length is 16 residues. The germline gives CDR1 LNHNV, CDR2 YYDKDF (reference sequence). The CDR3: CATSGYGGSRTDTQYF. CDR3 nucleotides: TGTGCCACCAGCGGATATGGCGGGTCCCGCACAGATACGCAGTATTTT.

This CDR3 is CASSQDDAPLHF. The CDR3 coding sequence is TGTGCCAGCAGCCAGGATGACGCACCCCTCCACTTT. V usage is TRBV7-9 and J usage is TRBJ1-6; no clear D. Deletions cut 5 bases from V and 11 bases from J, with 10 bases between. The CDR3 is made up of 12 amino acids. CDR1 and CDR2 (germline): SEHNR, FQNEAQ (reference sequence).